Listed below are T cell receptor beta chains from one sample, sequenced in a study of shared clonotypes between healthy human individuals. The data were produced by immunoSEQ multiplex PCR, yet TCRdb's version contains in-frame clones alone and is incomplete. The sample holds about 2.1 million clones, around 93% seen once. The sample comprised naive CD8+ T cells from PBMCs. All receptors come from a man aged 18 to 30 in good health. Some clones in this sample may be carry-over from other donors' samples. The CDR3 runs from the conserved cysteine through the conserved F or W. D genes are given only for firm matches. Only part of the rows carry a size: once, few, many, or a class if the clone is expanded.

TRBJ2-7,TRBD1,TRBV28,NA,CASSLHPGQGTYEQYF,TGTGCCAGCAGTTTACACCCGGGACAGGGTACCTACGAGCAGTACTTC
TRBJ2-1,NA,TRBV27,once,CASSPDFSSYNEQFF,TGTGCCAGCAGTCCCGACTTCAGCTCCTACAATGAGCAGTTCTTC
TRBJ2-4,TRBD1,TRBV27,NA,CASSPKTGGNIQYF,TGTGCCAGCAGTCCGAAGACAGGGGGGAACATTCAGTACTTC
TRBJ1-2,TRBD1,TRBV29-1,NA,CSVEGSGGFYGYTF,TGCAGCGTTGAGGGTTCAGGGGGGTTCTATGGCTACACCTTC
TRBJ2-4,NA,TRBV6-6,NA,CASSPTLTDLYIQYF,TGTGCCAGCAGTCCCACCCTGACGGATCTTTACATTCAGTACTTC
TRBJ2-7,NA,TRBV28,NA,CASSLWGGNNYEQYF,TGTGCCAGCAGTTTATGGGGCGGAAACAACTACGAGCAGTACTTC
TRBJ2-3,TRBD1,TRBV15,NA,CATSPWDRGSTDTQYF,TGTGCCACCAGCCCCTGGGACAGGGGTAGCACAGATACGCAGTATTTT
TRBJ1-1,NA,TRBV7-6,NA,CASSSKHTEAFF,TGTGCCAGCAGCTCCAAGCACACTGAAGCTTTCTTT
TRBJ2-7,TRBD1,TRBV28,NA,CASSLISRGQGLHEQYF,TGTGCCAGCAGTTTAATATCTAGGGGACAGGGGTTGCACGAGCAGTACTTC
TRBJ2-7,TRBD1,TRBV2,NA,CASTGQGYEQYF,TGTGCCAGCACGGGACAGGGCTACGAGCAGTACTTC
TRBJ2-2,TRBD2,TRBV4-1,NA,CASSQGLAKNTGELFF,TGCGCCAGCAGCCAAGGACTAGCTAAGAACACCGGGGAGCTGTTTTTT
TRBJ2-5,NA,TRBV9,NA,CASSASKGGETQYF,TGTGCCAGCAGCGCATCCAAGGGAGGAGAGACCCAGTACTTC
TRBJ2-7,TRBD2,TRBV19,NA,CASSMSSGKVYEQYF,TGTGCCAGTAGTATGTCTAGCGGGAAGGTCTACGAGCAGTACTTC
TRBJ1-2,NA,TRBV7-8,NA,CASSDPIGVYGYTF,TGTGCCAGCAGTGACCCCATAGGGGTCTATGGCTACACCTTC
TRBJ2-7,NA,TRBV27,once,CASRPQPGGQVDEQYF,TGTGCCAGCAGACCCCAACCCGGGGGGCAAGTCGACGAGCAGTACTTC
TRBJ1-1,NA,TRBV30,NA,CAWSAGVNTEAFF,TGTGCCTGGAGCGCAGGGGTGAACACTGAAGCTTTCTTT
TRBJ2-7,NA,TRBV19,NA,CASSDRRTLSSYEQYF,TGTGCCAGTAGCGACAGGCGGACCCTGAGCTCCTACGAGCAGTACTTC
TRBJ1-1,NA,TRBV27,NA,CASSSALNTEAFF,TGTGCCAGCAGTTCGGCCCTGAACACTGAAGCTTTCTTT
TRBJ2-1,NA,TRBV27,NA,CASMRRGYNEQFF,TGTGCCAGCATGCGGCGGGGTTACAATGAGCAGTTCTTC
TRBJ2-7,NA,TRBV7-8,once,CASSPKGLAYSYEQYF,TGTGCCAGCAGCCCGAAGGGACTGGCATACTCCTACGAGCAGTACTTC
TRBJ1-2,TRBD1,TRBV6-5,NA,CASSRQGPHAYTF,TGTGCCAGCAGTCGACAGGGGCCTCACGCCTACACCTTC
TRBJ2-3,NA,TRBV5-1,NA,CASSLAGGSGTDTQYF,TGCGCCAGCAGCTTGGCCGGTGGTAGCGGCACAGATACGCAGTATTTT
TRBJ2-7,TRBD1,TRBV6-5,NA,CASSNPRQGGDEQYF,TGTGCCAGCAGTAACCCCCGACAGGGGGGCGACGAGCAGTACTTC
TRBJ2-3,NA,TRBV6-6,NA,CASSPGGFSPDTQYF,TGTGCCAGCAGCCCTGGCGGGTTCAGTCCAGATACACAGTATTTT
TRBJ2-1,NA,TRBV9,NA,CASSPGTNNEQFF,TGTGCCAGCAGCCCAGGGACCAACAATGAGCAGTTCTTC
TRBJ2-2,NA,TRBV6-4,NA,CASSPGGSGELFF,TGTGCCAGCAGTCCGGGGGGCTCCGGGGAGCTGTTTTTT
TRBJ1-1,NA,TRBV4-3,NA,CASSQDRVGGTEAFF,TGCGCCAGCAGCCAAGATCGCGTGGGGGGCACTGAAGCTTTCTTT
TRBJ2-7,NA,TRBV4-1,NA,CASSQRNGAYEQYF,TGCGCCAGCAGCCAGAGGAATGGGGCCTACGAGCAGTACTTC
TRBJ1-1,NA,TRBV5-1,NA,CASSLVANTEAFF,TGCGCCAGCAGCTTGGTAGCGAACACTGAAGCTTTCTTT
TRBJ2-2,TRBD2,TRBV18,NA,CASSPPGPPGRAGELFF,TGTGCCAGCTCACCTCCCGGGCCCCCCGGGAGGGCCGGGGAGCTGTTTTTT
TRBJ2-1,NA,TRBV1,NA,CTSSQTSGVTNNEQFF,TGCACCAGCAGCCAAACTAGCGGGGTAACCAACAATGAGCAGTTCTTC
TRBJ1-5,NA,TRBV5-5,NA,CASSFQEGGSNQPQHF,TGTGCCAGCAGCTTTCAAGAGGGTGGAAGCAATCAGCCCCAGCATTTT
TRBJ2-2,TRBD2,TRBV7-8,NA,CASSPKLAGVIGELFF,TGTGCCAGCAGCCCGAAACTAGCGGGAGTAATCGGGGAGCTGTTTTTT
TRBJ2-3,NA,TRBV19,NA,CASSMFGGDTDTQYF,TGTGCCAGTAGTATGTTCGGGGGCGACACAGATACGCAGTATTTT
TRBJ1-2,NA,TRBV29-1,once,CSVRIADRKDGYTF,TGCAGCGTCCGAATAGCCGACAGGAAAGATGGCTACACCTTC
TRBJ1-2,NA,TRBV25-1,NA,CASSESGRGGYTF,TGTGCCAGCAGTGAATCCGGGCGGGGTGGCTACACCTTC
TRBJ2-7,TRBD1,TRBV4-1,NA,CASSQGGQGSTTYEQYF,TGCGCCAGCAGCCAAGGGGGACAGGGAAGTACAACCTACGAGCAGTACTTC
TRBJ1-2,TRBD1,TRBV7-9,NA,CASSSGTGFYGYTF,TGTGCCAGCAGCTCAGGGACAGGGTTCTATGGCTACACCTTC
TRBJ1-1,TRBD1,TRBV4-3,few,CASSQNRGLFF,TGCGCCAGCAGCCAAAACAGGGGGCTCTTCTTT
TRBJ2-7,NA,TRBV5-1,NA,CASSLAARDMGTYEQYF,TGCGCCAGCAGCTTGGCGGCCCGGGACATGGGGACCTACGAGCAGTACTTC
TRBJ2-1,NA,TRBV28,NA,CASSSHREFF,TGTGCCAGCAGTTCTCACCGGGAGTTCTTC
TRBJ1-2,TRBD1,TRBV15,NA,CATRETGGRGYGYTF,TGTGCCACCAGAGAGACAGGGGGCCGCGGCTATGGCTACACCTTC
TRBJ2-1,TRBD2,TRBV5-6,NA,CASSLAGGSSYNEQFF,TGTGCCAGCAGCTTGGCCGGCGGGAGCTCCTACAATGAGCAGTTCTTC
TRBJ2-3,NA,TRBV4-3,NA,CASSPGSSGSTDTQYF,TGCGCCAGCAGCCCCGGTAGTAGCGGCAGCACAGATACGCAGTATTTT
TRBJ2-2,NA,TRBV7-9,NA,CASSPEGVGRANTGELFF,TGTGCCAGCAGCCCCGAGGGGGTAGGACGGGCGAACACCGGGGAGCTGTTTTTT
TRBJ1-1,NA,TRBV5-4,NA,CASSSPPNTEAFF,TGTGCCAGCAGCTCCCCCCCGAACACTGAAGCTTTCTTT
TRBJ2-7,TRBD2,TRBV7-9,NA,CASSLAPPLAGVGEQYF,TGTGCCAGCAGCTTAGCCCCTCCACTAGCGGGAGTGGGCGAGCAGTACTTC
TRBJ1-4,TRBD1,TRBV11-2,NA,CASSSSGTGDNEKLFF,TGTGCCAGCTCATCCTCGGGGACAGGGGATAATGAAAAACTGTTTTTT
TRBJ2-7,TRBD1,TRBV30,NA,CAWTGTGGYEQYF,TGTGCCTGGACCGGGACAGGGGGGTACGAGCAGTACTTC
TRBJ2-2,NA,TRBV6-5,NA,CASSYSFPGELFF,TGTGCCAGCAGTTACTCCTTTCCCGGGGAGCTGTTTTTT
TRBJ2-5,TRBD1,TRBV11-2,NA,CASSSTGGWETQYF,TGTGCCAGCAGCTCGACAGGGGGCTGGGAGACCCAGTACTTC
TRBJ2-7,TRBD2,TRBV9,NA,CASSVGPKRDLEQYF,TGTGCCAGCAGCGTCGGTCCTAAGCGGGACCTCGAGCAGTACTTC
TRBJ1-5,NA,TRBV2,NA,CASRDPGAVSNQPQHF,TGTGCCAGCAGGGATCCGGGGGCCGTTAGCAATCAGCCCCAGCATTTT
TRBJ2-7,NA,TRBV9,once,CASSVGGTTYEQYF,TGTGCCAGCAGCGTAGGTGGGACAACCTACGAGCAGTACTTC